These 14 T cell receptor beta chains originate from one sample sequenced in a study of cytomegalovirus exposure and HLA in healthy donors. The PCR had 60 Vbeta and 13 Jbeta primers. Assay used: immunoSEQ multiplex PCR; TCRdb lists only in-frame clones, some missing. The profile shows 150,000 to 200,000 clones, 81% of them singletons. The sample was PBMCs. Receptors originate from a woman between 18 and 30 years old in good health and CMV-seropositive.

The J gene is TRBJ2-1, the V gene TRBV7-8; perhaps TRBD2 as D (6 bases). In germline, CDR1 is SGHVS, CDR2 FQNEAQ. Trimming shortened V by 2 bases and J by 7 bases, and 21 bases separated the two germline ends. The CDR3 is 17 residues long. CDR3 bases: TGTGCCAGCAGCTTACGACGATTAGCGGAGAGCGTTAATGAGCAGTTCTTC. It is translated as CASSLRRLAESVNEQFF.

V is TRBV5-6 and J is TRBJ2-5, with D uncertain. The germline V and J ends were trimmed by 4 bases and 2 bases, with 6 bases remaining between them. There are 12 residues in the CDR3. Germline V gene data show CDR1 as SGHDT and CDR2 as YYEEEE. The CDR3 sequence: CASSQIQETQYF. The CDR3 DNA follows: TGTGCCAGCAGCCAAATTCAAGAGACCCAGTACTTC.

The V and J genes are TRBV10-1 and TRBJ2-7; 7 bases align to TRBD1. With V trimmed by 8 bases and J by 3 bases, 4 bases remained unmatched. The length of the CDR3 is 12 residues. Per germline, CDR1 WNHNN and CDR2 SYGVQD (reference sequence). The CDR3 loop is CASDAGGYEQYF. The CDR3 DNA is TGCGCCAGCGATGCAGGGGGCTACGAGCAGTACTTC.

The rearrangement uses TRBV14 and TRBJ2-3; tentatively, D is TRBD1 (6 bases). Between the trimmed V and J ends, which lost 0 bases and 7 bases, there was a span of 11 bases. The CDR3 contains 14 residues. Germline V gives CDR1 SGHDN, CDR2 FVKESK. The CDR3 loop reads CASSQEGHRNTQYF. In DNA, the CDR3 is TGTGCCAGCAGCCAAGAGGGACACCGCAATACGCAGTATTTT.

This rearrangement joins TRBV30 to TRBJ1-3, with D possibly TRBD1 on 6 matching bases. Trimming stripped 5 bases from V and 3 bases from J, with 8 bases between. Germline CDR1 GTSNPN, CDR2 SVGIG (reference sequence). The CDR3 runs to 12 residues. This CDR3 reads CAWATGGNTIYF. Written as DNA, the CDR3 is TGTGCCTGGGCGACAGGTGGAAACACCATATATTTT.

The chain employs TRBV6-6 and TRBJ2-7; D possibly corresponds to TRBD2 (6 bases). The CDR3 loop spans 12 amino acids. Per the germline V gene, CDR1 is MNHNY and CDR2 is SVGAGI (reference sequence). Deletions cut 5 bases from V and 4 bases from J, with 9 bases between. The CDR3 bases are TGTGCCAGCAGTCAGGGACTTTACGAGCAGTACTTC. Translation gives CASSQGLYEQYF.

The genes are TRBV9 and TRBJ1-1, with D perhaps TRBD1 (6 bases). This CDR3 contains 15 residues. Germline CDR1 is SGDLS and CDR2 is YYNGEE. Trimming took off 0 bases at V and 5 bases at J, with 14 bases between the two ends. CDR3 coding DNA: TGTGCCAGCAGCGTAGCGGCAGGGGCGGAGACTGAAGCTTTCTTT. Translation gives CASSVAAGAETEAFF.

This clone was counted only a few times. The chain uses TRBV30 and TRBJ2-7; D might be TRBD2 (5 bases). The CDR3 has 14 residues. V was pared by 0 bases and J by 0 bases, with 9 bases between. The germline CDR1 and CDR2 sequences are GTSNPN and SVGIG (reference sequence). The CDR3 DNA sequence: TGTGCCTGGAGTGTAGTCGAGGGCTCCTACGAGCAGTACTTC. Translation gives CAWSVVEGSYEQYF.

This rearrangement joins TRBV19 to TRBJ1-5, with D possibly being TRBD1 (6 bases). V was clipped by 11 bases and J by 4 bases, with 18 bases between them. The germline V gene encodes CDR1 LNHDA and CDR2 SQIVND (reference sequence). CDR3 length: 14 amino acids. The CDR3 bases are TGTGCCGGACAAGCCACAGGGCCTAATCAGCCCCAGCATTTT. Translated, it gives CAGQATGPNQPQHF.

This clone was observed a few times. The CDR3 nucleotides read TGCGCCAGCAGCCAAAGCTCCTCACAGGGGGGATATGGCTACACCTTC. It codes for CASSQSSSQGGYGYTF. The chain has TRBV4-3 and TRBJ1-2; 8 bases map to TRBD1. J was trimmed by 5 bases and V by 2 bases; bases with no gene match: 10. CDR1 is LGHNA and CDR2 is YSLEER in the germline V gene. This CDR3 comprises 16 residues.

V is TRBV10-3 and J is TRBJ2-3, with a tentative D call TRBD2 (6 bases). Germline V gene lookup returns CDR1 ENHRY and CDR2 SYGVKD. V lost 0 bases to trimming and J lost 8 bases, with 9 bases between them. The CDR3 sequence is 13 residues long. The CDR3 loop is CAISESWGGTQYF. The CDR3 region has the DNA TGTGCCATCAGTGAGTCTTGGGGAGGTACGCAGTATTTT.

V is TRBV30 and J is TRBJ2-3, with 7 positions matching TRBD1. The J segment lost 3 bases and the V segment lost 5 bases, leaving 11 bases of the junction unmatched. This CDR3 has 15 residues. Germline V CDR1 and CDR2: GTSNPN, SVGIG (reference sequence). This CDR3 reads CAWGLTGLGTDTQYF. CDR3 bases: TGTGCCTGGGGCCTGACAGGGTTAGGGACAGATACGCAGTATTTT.

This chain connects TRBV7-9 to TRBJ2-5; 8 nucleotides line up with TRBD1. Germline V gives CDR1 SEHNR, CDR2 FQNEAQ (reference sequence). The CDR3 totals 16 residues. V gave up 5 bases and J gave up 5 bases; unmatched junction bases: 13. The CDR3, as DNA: TGTGCCAGCAGCCCCTATGGACAGGGTTCGGGGGAGACCCAGTACTTC. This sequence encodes CASSPYGQGSGETQYF.

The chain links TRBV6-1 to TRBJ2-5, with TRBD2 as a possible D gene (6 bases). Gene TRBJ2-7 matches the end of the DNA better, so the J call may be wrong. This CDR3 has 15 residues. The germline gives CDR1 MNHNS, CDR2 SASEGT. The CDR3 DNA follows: TGTGCCAGCAGTGGGCCGGGACTGGGAACCTACGAGCAGTACTTC. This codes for CASSGPGLGTYEQYF.